A selection of T cell receptor beta chains follows, all from one sample in a study of T cell responses to AZD1222 COVID-19 vaccine. Generated by immunoSEQ multiplex PCR, the TCRdb table keeps only in-frame clones and is missing some. This table holds approximately 110,000 clones, around 90% found once. Material: peripheral blood, obtained on day 0 of AZD1222 vaccination. The receptors derive from an adult in good health. Both conserved end residues are part of each CDR3. Each record gives: V gene, clone size, J gene, D gene, CDR3 protein, CDR3 DNA. D genes are given only for firm matches. Only part of the rows carry a size: once, few, many, or a class if the clone is expanded.

TRBV28	-	TRBJ1-4	TRBD1	CASSSPGQGNEKLFF	TGTGCCAGCAGTTCTCCGGGACAGGGTAATGAAAAACTGTTTTTT
TRBV15	-	TRBJ2-6	TRBD1	CATSRDLDRAAGANVLTF	TGTGCCACCAGCAGAGATTTGGACAGGGCGGCTGGGGCCAACGTCCTGACTTTC
TRBV15	once	TRBJ1-4	TRBD1	CATSGSQGAGEKLFF	TGTGCCACCAGCGGATCACAGGGGGCCGGCGAAAAACTGTTTTTT
TRBV27	-	TRBJ2-1	-	CASSLSPDHTEHGEFF	TGTGCCAGCAGCCTTTCCCCGGATCATACAGAACATGGTGAGTTCTTC
TRBV4-2	-	TRBJ2-3	TRBD1	CASSQEGGTGLDTQYF	TGTGCCAGCAGCCAAGAAGGGGGGACAGGGTTAGATACGCAGTATTTT
TRBV10-3	-	TRBJ1-2	-	CAISRSYYGYTF	TGTGCCATCAGTAGATCTTACTATGGCTACACCTTC
TRBV19	once	TRBJ2-7	TRBD2	CAIPGLADYEQYF	TGTGCCATTCCGGGACTAGCGGACTACGAGCAGTACTTC
TRBV28	-	TRBJ1-4	-	CASSLPPGRKLFF	TGTGCCAGCAGTTTACCCCCTGGGAGGAAACTGTTTTTT
TRBV28	-	TRBJ2-7	TRBD1	CASSEAQGNNYEQYF	TGTGCCAGTTCAGAAGCACAGGGGAACAACTACGAGCAGTACTTC
TRBV7-2	-	TRBJ1-4	-	CASSLDLGVKLFF	TGTGCCAGCAGCTTAGATTTAGGCGTAAAACTGTTTTTT
TRBV3-1/TRBV3-2	once	TRBJ1-5	TRBD1	CASSQFPGQINQPQHF	TGTGCCAGCAGCCAATTCCCGGGACAGATAAATCAGCCCCAGCATTTT
TRBV6-5	-	TRBJ1-4	-	CASSLITNEKLFF	TGTGCCAGCAGTCTGATCACTAATGAAAAACTGTTTTTT
TRBV11-2	-	TRBJ2-3	-	CASSLAWQGEDTQYF	TGTGCCAGCAGCTTAGCTTGGCAGGGTGAAGATACGCAGTATTTT
TRBV5-1	few	TRBJ1-1	-	CASSLEVNTEAFF	TGCGCCAGCAGCTTGGAGGTAAACACTGAAGCTTTCTTT
TRBV7-9	-	TRBJ2-1	-	CASSWRSEQFF	TGTGCCAGCAGCTGGCGGTCAGAGCAGTTCTTC
TRBV5-1	-	TRBJ2-7	-	CASSLWGGGSGNEQYF	TGCGCCAGCAGCCTCTGGGGTGGGGGCTCGGGCAACGAGCAGTACTTC
TRBV3-1/TRBV3-2	-	TRBJ2-1	-	CASSPWGDPQFF	TGTGCCAGCAGCCCGTGGGGGGACCCACAGTTCTTC
TRBV28	-	TRBJ1-2	-	CASRQAAGSYYGYTF	TGTGCCAGCAGACAAGCCGCAGGGTCTTATTATGGCTACACCTTC
TRBV6-5	-	TRBJ1-1	TRBD1	CASSTTGARAFF	TGTGCCAGCAGCACTACAGGGGCCCGAGCTTTCTTT
TRBV18	-	TRBJ2-1	-	CASSPYLTNEQFF	TGTGCCAGCTCACCATATCTAACCAATGAGCAGTTCTTC
TRBV11-2	-	TRBJ1-2	-	CASSEDRGYGYTF	TGTGCCAGCAGCGAAGACAGAGGCTATGGCTACACCTTC
TRBV28	-	TRBJ1-1	TRBD1	CASSLLGPGQTEAFF	TGTGCCAGCAGTTTATTAGGTCCGGGACAGACTGAAGCTTTCTTT
TRBV9	-	TRBJ2-3	TRBD2	CASSVSPTSGATDTQYF	TGTGCCAGCAGCGTTAGTCCTACTAGCGGGGCCACAGATACGCAGTATTTT
TRBV29-1	-	TRBJ2-1	-	CSVGQSSYNEQFF	TGCAGCGTTGGACAGAGCTCCTACAATGAGCAGTTCTTC
TRBV4-2	-	TRBJ2-2	-	CASSQGDINTGELFF	TGTGCCAGCAGCCAAGGGGACATTAACACCGGGGAGCTGTTTTTT
TRBV2	-	TRBJ1-4	TRBD1	CASSKPGQGGEKLFF	TGTGCCAGCAGTAAACCGGGACAGGGGGGCGAAAAACTGTTTTTT
TRBV10-1	-	TRBJ1-1	-	CASKTGEAFF	TGCGCCAGCAAGACAGGAGAAGCTTTCTTT
TRBV29-1	-	TRBJ1-1	-	CSVVEQGPHGAFF	TGCAGCGTTGTGGAACAGGGACCCCACGGGGCTTTCTTT
TRBV7-9	-	TRBJ1-1	-	CASRPGAMNTEAFF	TGTGCCAGCAGGCCCGGGGCCATGAACACTGAAGCTTTCTTT
TRBV18	-	TRBJ1-2	-	CASSPGNIRTNYGYTF	TGTGCCAGCTCACCAGGGAATATTCGGACTAACTATGGCTACACCTTC
TRBV7-8	-	TRBJ2-1	-	CASSPRVADSYNEQFF	TGTGCCAGCAGCCCCCGTGTAGCGGACTCCTACAATGAGCAGTTCTTC
TRBV7-2	few	TRBJ2-7	TRBD2	CASSPRPSGGFYEQYF	TGTGCCAGCAGCCCACGACCTAGCGGGGGGTTCTACGAGCAGTACTTC
TRBV11-2	-	TRBJ2-1	TRBD2	CASSLVSGTYEQFF	TGTGCCAGCAGCTTAGTGAGCGGGACGTATGAGCAGTTCTTC
TRBV28	-	TRBJ1-4	-	CASRTPGLGEKLFF	TGTGCCAGCAGGACCCCAGGGCTGGGTGAAAAACTGTTTTTT
TRBV6-2/TRBV6-3	-	TRBJ2-3	TRBD2	CASSYSTSGGALFTDTQYF	TGTGCCAGCAGTTACTCGACTAGCGGGGGGGCCTTATTCACAGATACGCAGTATTTT
TRBV4-1	once	TRBJ2-3	TRBD2	CASSQGLLAGGSTDTQYF	TGCGCCAGCAGCCAAGGTCTTCTAGCGGGGGGTAGCACAGATACGCAGTATTTT
TRBV29-1	once	TRBJ1-1	TRBD1	CSAGTAHMNTEAFF	TGCAGCGCCGGGACAGCTCACATGAACACTGAAGCTTTCTTT
TRBV3-1/TRBV3-2	-	TRBJ2-1	-	CASTYRANNEQFF	TGTGCCAGCACTTACCGGGCTAACAATGAGCAGTTCTTC
TRBV7-2	-	TRBJ2-3	-	CASSWTFGSSTDTQYF	TGTGCCAGCAGCTGGACTTTCGGGTCTAGCACAGATACGCAGTATTTT